This T cell receptor (beta chain) was retrieved from a study of blood T cells in healthy people across ages. This clonotype has only a few counts. A second PCR of 7 to 11 cycles used a sample-barcoded 5' primer and a J-beta primer mix. TCRdb recomputed calls from the 5' RACE reads with MiXCR, one row per CDR3 protein. The sample yields some 1.5 million distinct CDR3 sequences, over 25% seen once. Healthy Caucasian individuals from Russia aged about 6 to 90 were enrolled as donors. This CDR3 contains 14 residues. V lost 0 bases and J 11 bases, leaving 16 bases between the germline ends. Germline values: CDR1 SEHNR, CDR2 FQNEAQ (reference sequence).

This TCR was recovered from a woman in her twenties or thirties in good health. Material: blood. This sequence joins TRBV7-9 and TRBJ2-5; weak D call: TRBD2 (5 bases). The CDR3 DNA is TGTGCCAGCAGCTTAGCACGAGGGAGCTACAAGCAGTACTTC. Protein: CASSLARGSYKQYF.